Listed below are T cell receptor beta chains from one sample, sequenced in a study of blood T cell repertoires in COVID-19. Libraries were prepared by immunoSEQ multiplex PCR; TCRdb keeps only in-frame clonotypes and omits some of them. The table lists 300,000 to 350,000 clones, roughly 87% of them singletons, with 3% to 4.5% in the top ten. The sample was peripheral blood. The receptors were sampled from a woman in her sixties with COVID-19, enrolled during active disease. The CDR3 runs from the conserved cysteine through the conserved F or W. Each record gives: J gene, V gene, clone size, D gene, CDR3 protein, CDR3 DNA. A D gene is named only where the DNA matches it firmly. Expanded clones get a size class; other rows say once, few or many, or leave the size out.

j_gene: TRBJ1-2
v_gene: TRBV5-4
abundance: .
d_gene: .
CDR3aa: CASSLTGNPYGYTF
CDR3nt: TGTGCCAGCAGCTTGACAGGCAATCCTTATGGCTACACCTTC

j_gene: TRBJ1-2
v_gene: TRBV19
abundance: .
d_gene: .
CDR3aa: CASSNRTGNYGYTF
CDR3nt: TGTGCCAGTAGTAACCGGACGGGAAACTATGGCTACACCTTC

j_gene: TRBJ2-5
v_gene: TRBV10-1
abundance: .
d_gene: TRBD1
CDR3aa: CASSGKGADQETQYF
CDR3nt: TGCGCCAGCTCCGGGAAGGGGGCCGACCAAGAGACCCAGTACTTC

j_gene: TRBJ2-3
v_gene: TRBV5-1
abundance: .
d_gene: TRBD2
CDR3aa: CASSPAWVAGGTDTQYF
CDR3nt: TGCGCCAGCAGCCCGGCCTGGGTAGCGGGGGGCACAGATACGCAGTATTTT

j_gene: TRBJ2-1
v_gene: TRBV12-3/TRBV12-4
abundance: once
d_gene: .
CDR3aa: CASSFVAVNEQFF
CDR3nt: TGTGCCAGCAGTTTTGTTGCGGTGAATGAGCAGTTCTTC

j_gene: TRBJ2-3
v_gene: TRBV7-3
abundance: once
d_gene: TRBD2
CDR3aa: CASSSRGGATDTQYF
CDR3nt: TGTGCCAGCAGCTCCCGGGGAGGGGCCACAGATACGCAGTATTTT

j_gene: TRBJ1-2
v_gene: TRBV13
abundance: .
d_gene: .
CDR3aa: CASSPRQPFYGYTF
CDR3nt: TGTGCCAGCAGCCCAAGACAGCCCTTCTATGGCTACACCTTC

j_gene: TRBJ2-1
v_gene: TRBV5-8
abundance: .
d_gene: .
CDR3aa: CASSLDGLRGNEQFF
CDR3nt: TGTGCCAGCAGTCTGGACGGACTCCGCGGCAATGAGCAGTTCTTC

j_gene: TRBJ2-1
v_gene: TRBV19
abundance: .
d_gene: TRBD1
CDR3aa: CATGTVYPYNEQFF
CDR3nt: TGTGCCACCGGGACAGTCTACCCCTACAATGAGCAGTTCTTC

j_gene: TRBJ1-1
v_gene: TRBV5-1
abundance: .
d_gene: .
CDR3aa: CASTRGGTGNTEAFF
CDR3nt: TGCGCCAGCACCCGGGGAGGGACGGGGAACACTGAAGCTTTCTTT

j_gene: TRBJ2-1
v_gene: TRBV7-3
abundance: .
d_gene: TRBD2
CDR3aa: CASSLTSAVASGKSYNEQFF
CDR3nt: TGTGCCAGCAGCTTAACCTCCGCTGTGGCTAGCGGGAAATCCTACAATGAGCAGTTCTTC

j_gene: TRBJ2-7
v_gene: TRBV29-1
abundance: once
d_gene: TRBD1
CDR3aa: CSVDSTGGEQYF
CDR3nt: TGCAGCGTAGATTCCACAGGGGGCGAGCAGTACTTC

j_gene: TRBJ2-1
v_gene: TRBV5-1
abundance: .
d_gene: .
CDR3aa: CASSYQLPNNEQFF
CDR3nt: TGCGCCAGCAGCTATCAGTTACCAAACAATGAGCAGTTCTTC

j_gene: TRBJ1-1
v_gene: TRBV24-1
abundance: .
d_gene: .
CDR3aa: CATTSGRMNTEAFF
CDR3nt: TGTGCCACCACGTCAGGCAGGATGAACACTGAAGCTTTCTTT

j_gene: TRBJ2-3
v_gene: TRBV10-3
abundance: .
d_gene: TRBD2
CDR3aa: CAISALAGLSTDTQYF
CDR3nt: TGTGCCATCAGTGCGCTAGCGGGGCTTAGCACAGATACGCAGTATTTT

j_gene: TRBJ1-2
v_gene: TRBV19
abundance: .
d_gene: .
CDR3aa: CASSPIDRFYGYTF
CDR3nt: TGTGCCAGTAGTCCCATCGACAGGTTCTATGGCTACACCTTC

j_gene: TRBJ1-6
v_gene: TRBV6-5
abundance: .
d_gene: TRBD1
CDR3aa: CASGLDRGYSPLHF
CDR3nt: TGTGCCAGCGGCCTTGACAGGGGATATTCACCCCTCCACTTT

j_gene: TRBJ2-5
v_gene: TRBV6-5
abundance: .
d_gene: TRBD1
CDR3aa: CASINTGGGKETQYF
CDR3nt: TGTGCCAGCATCAACACAGGGGGCGGGAAAGAGACCCAGTACTTC

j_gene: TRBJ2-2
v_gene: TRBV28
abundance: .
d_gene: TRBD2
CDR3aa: CASSLWAARTSGGVKNTGELFF
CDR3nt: TGTGCCAGCAGTTTGTGGGCAGCCCGGACTAGCGGGGGGGTTAAAAACACCGGGGAGCTGTTTTTT

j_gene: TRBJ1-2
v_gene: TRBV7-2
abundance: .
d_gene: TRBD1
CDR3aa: CASSRTGLYGYTF
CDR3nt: TGTGCCAGCAGCCGGACAGGGCTCTATGGCTACACCTTC

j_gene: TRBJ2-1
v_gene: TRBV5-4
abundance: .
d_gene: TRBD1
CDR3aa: CASSSPSDRVNNEQFF
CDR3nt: TGTGCCAGCAGCTCTCCGTCGGACAGGGTAAACAATGAGCAGTTCTTC

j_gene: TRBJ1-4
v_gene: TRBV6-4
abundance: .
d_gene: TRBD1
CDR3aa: CARLRTGSNEKLFF
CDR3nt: TGTGCCAGACTGAGGACAGGGTCTAATGAAAAACTGTTTTTT

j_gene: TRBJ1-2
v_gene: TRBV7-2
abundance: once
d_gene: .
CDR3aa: CASSLGGGGYGYTF
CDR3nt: TGTGCCAGCAGCTTGGGGGGAGGTGGCTATGGCTACACCTTC

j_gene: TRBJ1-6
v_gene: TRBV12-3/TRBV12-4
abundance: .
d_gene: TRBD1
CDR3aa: CASSSTGDSPLHF
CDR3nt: TGTGCCAGCAGTTCGACAGGGGATTCACCCCTCCACTTT

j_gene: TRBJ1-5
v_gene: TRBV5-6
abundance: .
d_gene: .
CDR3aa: CASSPAGGAGQPQHF
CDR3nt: TGTGCCAGCAGTCCTGCGGGAGGGGCAGGGCAGCCCCAGCATTTT

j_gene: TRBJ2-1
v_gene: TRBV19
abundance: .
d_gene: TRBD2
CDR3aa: CASRTSGVYNEQFF
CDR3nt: TGTGCCAGTAGGACTAGCGGGGTGTACAATGAGCAGTTCTTC

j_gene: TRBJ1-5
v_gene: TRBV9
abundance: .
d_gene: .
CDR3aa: CASSDGSTGNQPQHF
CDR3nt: TGTGCCAGCAGCGACGGGAGTACCGGCAATCAGCCCCAGCATTTT

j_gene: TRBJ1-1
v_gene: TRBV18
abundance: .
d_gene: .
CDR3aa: CASSFQGGVRNTEAFF
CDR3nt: TGTGCCAGCTCATTCCAGGGAGGAGTTAGAAACACTGAAGCTTTCTTT

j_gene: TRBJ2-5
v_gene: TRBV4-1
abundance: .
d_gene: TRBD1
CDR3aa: CASSQGDRALETQYF
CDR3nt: TGCGCCAGCAGCCAGGGGGACAGGGCACTCGAGACCCAGTACTTC

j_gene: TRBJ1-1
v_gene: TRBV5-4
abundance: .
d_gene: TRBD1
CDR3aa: CASSLGFGTVEEAFF
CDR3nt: TGTGCCAGCAGCTTGGGTTTCGGGACAGTGGAAGAAGCTTTCTTT

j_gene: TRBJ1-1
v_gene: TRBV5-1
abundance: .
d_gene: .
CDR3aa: CASSFDTLNTEAFF
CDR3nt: TGCGCCAGCAGCTTTGACACCCTGAACACTGAAGCTTTCTTT

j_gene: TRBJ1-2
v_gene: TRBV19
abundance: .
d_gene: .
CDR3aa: CASSTQGRYGYTF
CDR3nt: TGTGCCAGTAGTACACAGGGTCGGTATGGCTACACCTTC

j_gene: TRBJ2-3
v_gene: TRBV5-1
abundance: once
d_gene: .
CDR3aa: CASSLTTAFTDTQYF
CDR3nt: TGCGCCAGCAGCCTTACGACAGCATTCACAGATACGCAGTATTTT

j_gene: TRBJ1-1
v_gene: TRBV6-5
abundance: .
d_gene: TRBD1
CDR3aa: CASSYSSGQTEAFF
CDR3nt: TGTGCCAGCAGTTACTCCTCGGGACAGACCGAAGCTTTCTTT

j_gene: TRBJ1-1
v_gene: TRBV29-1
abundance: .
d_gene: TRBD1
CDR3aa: CSVPDRVGSTEAFF
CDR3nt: TGCAGCGTCCCGGACAGGGTCGGAAGCACTGAAGCTTTCTTT

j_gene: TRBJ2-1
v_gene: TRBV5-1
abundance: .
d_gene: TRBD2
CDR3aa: CASSLVAGPSSYNEQFF
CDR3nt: TGCGCCAGCAGCTTGGTAGCGGGGCCGTCCTCCTACAATGAGCAGTTCTTC

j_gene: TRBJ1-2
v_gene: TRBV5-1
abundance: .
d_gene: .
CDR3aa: CASSLKTGLNYGYTF
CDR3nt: TGCGCCAGCAGCTTGAAGACAGGCCTTAACTATGGCTACACCTTC

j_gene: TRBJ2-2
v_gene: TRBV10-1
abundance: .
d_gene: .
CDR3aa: CASSEGPGELFF
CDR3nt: TGCGCCAGCAGTGAGGGCCCCGGGGAGCTGTTTTTT

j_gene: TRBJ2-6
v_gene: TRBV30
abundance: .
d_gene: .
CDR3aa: CAWSFRGSGANVLTF
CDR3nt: TGTGCCTGGAGTTTCAGGGGATCTGGGGCCAACGTCCTGACTTTC

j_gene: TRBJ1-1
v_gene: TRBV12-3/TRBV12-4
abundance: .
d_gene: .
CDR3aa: CASTPDRDTEAFF
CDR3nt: TGTGCCAGCACCCCCGACAGAGACACTGAAGCTTTCTTT

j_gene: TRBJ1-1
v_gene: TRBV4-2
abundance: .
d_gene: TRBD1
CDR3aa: CASSRTGSLTEAFF
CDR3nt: TGTGCCAGCAGCCGGACAGGGTCGCTAACTGAAGCTTTCTTT

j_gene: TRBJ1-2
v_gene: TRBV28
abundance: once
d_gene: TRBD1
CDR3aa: CASRGTGTGAVGYGYTF
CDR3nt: TGTGCCAGCAGGGGAACCGGGACAGGGGCGGTAGGCTATGGCTACACCTTC

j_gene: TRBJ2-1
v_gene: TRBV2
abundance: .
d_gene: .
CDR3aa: CAGGLYNEQFF
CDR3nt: TGTGCGGGGGGTCTTTACAATGAGCAGTTCTTC

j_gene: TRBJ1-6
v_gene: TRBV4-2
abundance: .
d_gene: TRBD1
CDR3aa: CASSQTTGVNSPLHF
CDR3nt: TGTGCCAGCAGCCAAACTACAGGGGTTAATTCACCCCTCCACTTT

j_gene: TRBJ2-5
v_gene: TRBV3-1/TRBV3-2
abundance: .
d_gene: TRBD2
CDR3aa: CASSLSSGGPGETQYF
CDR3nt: TGTGCCAGCAGCCTATCTAGCGGGGGCCCGGGGGAGACCCAGTACTTC

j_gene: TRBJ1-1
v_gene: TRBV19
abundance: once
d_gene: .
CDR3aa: CASSILSEMNTEAFF
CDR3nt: TGTGCCAGTAGTATACTCAGCGAAATGAACACTGAAGCTTTCTTT

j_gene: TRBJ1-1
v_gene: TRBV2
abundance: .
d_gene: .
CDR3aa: CASRGASGANTEAFF
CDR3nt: TGTGCCAGCAGGGGGGCTTCCGGGGCCAACACTGAAGCTTTCTTT

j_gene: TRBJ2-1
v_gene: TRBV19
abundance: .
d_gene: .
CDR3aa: CASKLGAGEQFF
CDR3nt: TGTGCCAGTAAGTTGGGGGCTGGTGAGCAGTTCTTC

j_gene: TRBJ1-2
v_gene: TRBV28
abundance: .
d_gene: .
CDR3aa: CASSSLNYGYTF
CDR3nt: TGTGCCAGCAGCTCCCTGAACTATGGCTACACCTTC

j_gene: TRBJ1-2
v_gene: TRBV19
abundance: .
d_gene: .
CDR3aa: CASTSFRTNYGYTF
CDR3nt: TGTGCCAGTACCTCTTTCCGGACAAACTATGGCTACACCTTC

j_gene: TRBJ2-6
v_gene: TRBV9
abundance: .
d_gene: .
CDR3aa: CASSVQGGPSGANVLTF
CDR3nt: TGTGCCAGCAGCGTACAGGGGGGCCCCTCTGGGGCCAACGTCCTGACTTTC

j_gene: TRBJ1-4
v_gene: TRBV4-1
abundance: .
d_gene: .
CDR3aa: CASSQDSDRINEKLFF
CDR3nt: TGCGCCAGCAGCCAAGATAGTGACAGGATTAATGAAAAACTGTTTTTT

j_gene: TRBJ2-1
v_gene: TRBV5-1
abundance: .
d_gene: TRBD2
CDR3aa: CASQRSGGGMYNEQFF
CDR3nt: TGCGCCAGCCAACGGTCTGGCGGGGGGATGTACAATGAGCAGTTCTTC

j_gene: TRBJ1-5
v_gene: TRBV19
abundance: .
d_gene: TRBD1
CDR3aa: CASSPGQGVGQPQHF
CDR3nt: TGTGCCAGTAGTCCGGGACAGGGAGTTGGTCAGCCCCAGCATTTT

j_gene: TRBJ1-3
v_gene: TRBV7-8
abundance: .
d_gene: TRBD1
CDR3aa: CASRLGQQNTIYF
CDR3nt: TGTGCCAGCAGGTTGGGACAGCAAAACACCATATATTTT